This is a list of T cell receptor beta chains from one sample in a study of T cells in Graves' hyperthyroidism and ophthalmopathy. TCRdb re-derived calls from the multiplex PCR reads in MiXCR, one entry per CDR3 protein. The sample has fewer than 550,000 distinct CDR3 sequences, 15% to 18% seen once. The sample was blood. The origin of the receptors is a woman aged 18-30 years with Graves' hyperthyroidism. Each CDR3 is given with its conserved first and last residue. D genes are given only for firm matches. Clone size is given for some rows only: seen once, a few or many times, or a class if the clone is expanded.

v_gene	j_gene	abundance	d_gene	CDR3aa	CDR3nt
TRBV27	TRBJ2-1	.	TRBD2	CASSSSGAGNEQFF	TGTGCCAGCAGTTCTAGCGGGGCGGGGAATGAGCAGTTCTTC
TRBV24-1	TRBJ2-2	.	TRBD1	CATSDSGTGRTGELFF	TGTGCCACCAGTGACTCCGGGACAGGGAGGACCGGGGAGCTGTTTTTT
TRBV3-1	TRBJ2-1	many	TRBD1	CASSQPIGGTGKGEQFF	TGTGCCAGCAGCCAACCGATCGGAGGGACAGGGAAAGGTGAGCAGTTCTTC
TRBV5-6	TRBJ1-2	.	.	CASSPQWEYSGYTF	TGTGCCAGCAGCCCCCAGTGGGAATACAGTGGCTACACCTTC
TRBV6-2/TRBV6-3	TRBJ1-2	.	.	CASSYRRGNYGYTF	TGTGCCAGCAGTTACAGGCGGGGGAACTATGGCTACACCTTC
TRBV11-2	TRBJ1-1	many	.	CASSLEMHTEAFF	TGTGCCAGCAGCTTAGAGATGCACACTGAAGCTTTCTTT
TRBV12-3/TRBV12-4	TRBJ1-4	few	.	CASSLDLGGRFPNEKLFF	TGTGCCAGCAGTTTAGATTTAGGGGGACGGTTCCCTAATGAAAAACTGTTTTTT
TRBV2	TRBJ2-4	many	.	CATAGLDFTLAKNIQYF	TGTGCCACCGCCGGCCTGGACTTCACGCTAGCCAAAAACATTCAGTACTTC
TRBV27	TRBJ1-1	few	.	CASSLLGVKGTEAFF	TGTGCCAGCAGTTTACTCGGGGTTAAGGGCACTGAAGCTTTCTTT
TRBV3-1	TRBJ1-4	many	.	CASSLRSLGEKLFF	TGTGCCAGCAGCCTACGAAGTTTAGGAGAAAAACTGTTTTTT
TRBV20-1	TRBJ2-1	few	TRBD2	CSARGQREVNEQFF	TGCAGTGCTAGAGGCCAGCGGGAGGTGAATGAGCAGTTCTTC
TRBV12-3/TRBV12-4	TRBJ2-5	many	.	CASNQGAMGTQYF	TGTGCCAGCAATCAAGGGGCGATGGGGACCCAGTACTTC
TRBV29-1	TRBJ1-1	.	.	CSVDLGGNTEAFF	TGCAGCGTTGATTTAGGGGGGAACACTGAAGCTTTCTTT
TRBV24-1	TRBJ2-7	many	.	CATSDLSGPAYEQYF	TGTGCCACCAGTGATCTATCGGGCCCGGCATACGAGCAGTACTTC
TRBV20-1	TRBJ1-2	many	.	CSARSPTEGYTF	TGCAGTGCTAGAAGCCCGACTGAGGGCTACACCTTC
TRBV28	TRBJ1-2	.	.	CASSLSGGRSGYGYTF	TGTGCCAGCAGTTTATCCGGGGGAAGGAGTGGCTATGGCTACACCTTC
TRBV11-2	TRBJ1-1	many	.	CASTTWETFMRPRQLEAFF	TGTGCCAGCACCACCTGGGAGACGTTTATGCGTCCCCGGCAGCTTGAAGCTTTCTTT
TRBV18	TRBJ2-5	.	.	CASSPKTGVKETQYF	TGTGCCAGCTCACCGAAAACAGGAGTAAAAGAGACCCAGTACTTC
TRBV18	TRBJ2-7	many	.	CASSPPTGRSYEQYF	TGTGCCAGCTCACCGCCGACAGGGAGGTCCTACGAGCAGTACTTC
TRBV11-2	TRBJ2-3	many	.	CASSLDRGGAGNTQYF	TGTGCCAGCAGCTTAGATCGTGGGGGCGCTGGGAATACGCAGTATTTT
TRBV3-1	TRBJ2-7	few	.	CTSSQSLNDWEQYF	TGTACCAGCAGCCAATCTTTGAACGATTGGGAGCAGTACTTC
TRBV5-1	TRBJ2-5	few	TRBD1	CASSLRGRGEETQYF	TGCGCCAGCAGCTTGAGGGGGCGCGGTGAAGAGACCCAGTACTTC
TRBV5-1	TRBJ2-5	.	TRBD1	CASSLGDRVSQETQYF	TGCGCCAGCAGCTTGGGGGACAGGGTCTCACAAGAGACCCAGTACTTC
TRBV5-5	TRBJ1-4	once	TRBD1	CASSAPKTGRGTEKLFF	TGTGCCAGCAGCGCCCCTAAAACGGGCAGGGGGACTGAAAAACTGTTTTTT
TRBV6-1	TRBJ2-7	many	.	CASKDTNYYEQYF	TGTGCCAGCAAGGACACGAACTACTACGAGCAGTACTTC
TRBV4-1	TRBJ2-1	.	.	CASSLPRESEQFF	TGCGCCAGCAGCCTACCGAGGGAATCTGAGCAGTTCTTC
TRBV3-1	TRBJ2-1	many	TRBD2	CASSQLGLAGVDEQFF	TGTGCCAGCAGCCAACTCGGACTAGCGGGAGTGGATGAGCAGTTCTTC
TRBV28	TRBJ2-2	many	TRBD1	CASRRRDRNTGELFF	TGTGCCAGCAGACGCCGGGACAGGAACACCGGGGAGCTGTTTTTT
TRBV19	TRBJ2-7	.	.	CASSRYQDTSYEQYF	TGTGCCAGTAGTCGCTACCAGGACACCTCCTACGAGCAGTACTTC
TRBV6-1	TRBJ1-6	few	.	CASSDPFLGSYNSPLHF	TGTGCCAGCAGTGACCCTTTTTTAGGCTCCTATAATTCACCCCTCCACTTT
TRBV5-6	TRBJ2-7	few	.	CASSFQGIGSYEQYF	TGTGCCAGCAGCTTTCAGGGTATCGGCTCCTACGAGCAGTACTTC
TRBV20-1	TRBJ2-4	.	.	CSARTSLAKNIQYF	TGCAGTGCCAGGACCTCTCTGGCCAAAAACATTCAGTACTTC
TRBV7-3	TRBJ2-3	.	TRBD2	CASSPGTSGPWGTDTQYF	TGTGCCAGCAGCCCCGGGACTAGCGGCCCCTGGGGCACAGATACGCAGTATTTT
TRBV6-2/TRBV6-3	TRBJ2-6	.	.	CASGRGSGANVLTF	TGTGCCAGCGGCCGAGGCTCTGGGGCCAACGTCCTGACTTTC
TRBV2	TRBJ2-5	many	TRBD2	CASSGGQRGDQETQYF	TGTGCCAGCAGTGGGGGGCAGCGGGGGGACCAAGAGACCCAGTACTTC
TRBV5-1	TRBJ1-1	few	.	CASLQERDGEAFF	TGCGCCAGCCTCCAGGAGAGGGACGGTGAAGCTTTCTTT
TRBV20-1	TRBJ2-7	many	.	CSASSYEQYF	TGCAGTGCGAGCTCCTACGAGCAGTACTTC
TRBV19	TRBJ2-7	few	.	CASSISGDGSYEQYF	TGTGCCAGTAGTATCTCAGGGGACGGGTCCTACGAGCAGTACTTC
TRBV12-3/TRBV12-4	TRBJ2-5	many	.	CASSHIGTDQETQYF	TGTGCCAGCAGTCACATCGGGACTGATCAAGAGACCCAGTACTTC
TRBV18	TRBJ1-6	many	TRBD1	CASSPFATGGTSPLHF	TGTGCCAGCTCACCCTTTGCTACAGGGGGAACTTCACCCCTCCACTTT
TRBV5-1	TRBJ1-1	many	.	CASSLYGGNTEAFF	TGCGCCAGCAGCTTGTACGGGGGGAACACTGAAGCTTTCTTT
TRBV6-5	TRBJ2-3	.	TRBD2	CASSYPTSGRADTQYF	TGTGCCAGCAGTTACCCGACTAGCGGGAGGGCAGATACGCAGTATTTT
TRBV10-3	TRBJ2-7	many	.	CAISGAQGSSYEQYF	TGTGCCATCAGTGGGGCCCAGGGGAGCTCCTACGAGCAGTACTTC
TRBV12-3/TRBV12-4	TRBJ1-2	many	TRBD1	CASMGQGESKKGYTF	TGTGCCAGCATGGGACAGGGGGAGAGTAAGAAGGGCTACACCTTC
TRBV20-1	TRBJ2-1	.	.	CSARVQDLSSYNERFF	TGCAGTGCTAGAGTCCAGGACTTGAGCTCCTACAATGAGCGGTTCTTC
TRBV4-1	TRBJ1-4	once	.	CASSQEPTDANRMFF	TGCGCCAGCAGCCAAGAGCCGACGGATGCTAATAGGATGTTTTTT
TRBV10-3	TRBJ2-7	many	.	CAISEAVMGFSYEQYF	TGTGCCATCAGTGAGGCGGTTATGGGGTTTTCCTACGAGCAGTACTTC
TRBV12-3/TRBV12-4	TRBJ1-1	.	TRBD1	CASRWSHWDRSEAFF	TGTGCCAGCCGATGGTCCCATTGGGACAGGTCGGAAGCTTTCTTT
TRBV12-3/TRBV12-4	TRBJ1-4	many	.	CASSLLQGYDEKLFF	TGTGCCAGCAGCCTACTCCAGGGTTACGATGAAAAACTGTTTTTT
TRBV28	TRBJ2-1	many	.	CASSLSSANEQFF	TGTGCCAGCAGTTTATCTAGCGCTAACGAGCAGTTCTTC